A selection of T cell receptor beta chains follows, all from one sample in a study of cytomegalovirus exposure and HLA in healthy donors. Sequenced by immunoSEQ multiplex PCR; TCRdb stores in-frame clones only, minus some. In the table there are some 170,000 clones, 75% of which are singletons. Sequences were obtained from PBMCs. Receptors originate from a male donor in good health and CMV-seronegative. CDR3s include the opening cysteine and the closing phenylalanine or tryptophan. D genes are given only for firm matches. For some rows the clone size is stated as once, few or many, or as a class when expanded; others skip it.

CDR3aa,CDR3nt,abundance,d_gene,j_gene,v_gene
CASSQGGDEQYF,TGTGCCAGCAGCCAAGGGGGGGACGAGCAGTACTTC,.,.,TRBJ2-7,TRBV4-2
CASSQVEGAGTEAFF,TGCGCCAGCAGCCAAGTTGAGGGGGCTGGCACTGAAGCTTTCTTT,.,TRBD1,TRBJ1-1,TRBV4-1
CASSLPNQPQHF,TGTGCCAGCAGCCTACCCAATCAGCCCCAGCATTTT,.,.,TRBJ1-5,TRBV6-5
CASSDEAGGTDTQYF,TGTGCCAGCAGTGATGAAGCGGGAGGAACAGATACGCAGTATTTT,.,TRBD2,TRBJ2-3,TRBV6-4
CASSQDPSSYEQYF,TGCGCCAGCAGCCAAGACCCGAGCTCCTACGAGCAGTACTTC,.,.,TRBJ2-7,TRBV4-1
CASSDTETRQYF,TGTGCCAGCAGTGATACAGAGACTAGGCAGTACTTC,.,.,TRBJ2-7,TRBV27
CASSGFPTGGRNQPQHF,TGTGCCAGCAGTGGGTTTCCGACAGGGGGCCGCAATCAGCCCCAGCATTTT,.,TRBD1,TRBJ1-5,TRBV27
CASSLGDSYGYTF,TGTGCCAGCAGCTTAGGGGACAGCTATGGCTACACCTTC,.,TRBD1,TRBJ1-2,TRBV7-9
CAWSVGSNNEKLFF,TGTGCCTGGAGTGTAGGGAGCAATAATGAAAAACTGTTTTTT,.,.,TRBJ1-4,TRBV30
CSANNRGRGNTIYF,TGCAGCGCGAACAACAGGGGTCGGGGAAACACCATATATTTT,once,TRBD1,TRBJ1-3,TRBV29-1
CASSPGQGETEAFF,TGTGCCAGCAGCCCGGGACAGGGAGAGACTGAAGCTTTCTTT,.,TRBD1,TRBJ1-1,TRBV11-2
CASSGRQLNTGELFF,TGTGCCAGCAGTGGTCGACAGCTGAACACCGGGGAGCTGTTTTTT,.,.,TRBJ2-2,TRBV6-1
CASSYSQRRAEAFF,TGCGCCAGCAGCTATTCCCAAAGGCGGGCTGAAGCTTTCTTT,.,.,TRBJ1-1,TRBV5-1
CASSLDRANTEAFF,TGTGCCAGCAGCTTGGACAGGGCGAACACTGAAGCTTTCTTT,.,TRBD1,TRBJ1-1,TRBV7-3
CASSGTGGNQPQHF,TGTGCCAGCAGTGGGACAGGAGGGAATCAGCCCCAGCATTTT,.,TRBD1,TRBJ1-5,TRBV2
CAWGPDGSSYNEQFF,TGTGCCTGGGGTCCCGACGGGAGCTCCTACAATGAGCAGTTCTTC,.,.,TRBJ2-1,TRBV30
CASSPGQGGYTF,TGTGCCAGCAGCCCCGGACAGGGCGGCTACACCTTC,.,TRBD1,TRBJ1-2,TRBV5-4
CASRETGNPEAFF,TGTGCCAGCAGAGAGACAGGGAACCCTGAAGCTTTCTTT,.,TRBD1,TRBJ1-1,TRBV6-5
CSVFDREGKLFF,TGCAGCGTTTTCGACAGGGAAGGAAAACTGTTTTTT,.,TRBD1,TRBJ1-4,TRBV29-1
CASSLDSRNQPQHF,TGTGCCAGCAGCTTGGACAGTCGCAATCAGCCCCAGCATTTT,.,.,TRBJ1-5,TRBV5-5
CSFGQGTGELFF,TGCAGCTTCGGACAGGGTACCGGGGAGCTGTTTTTT,once,TRBD1,TRBJ2-2,TRBV29-1
CASSRQGGGGETQYF,TGTGCCAGCAGCCGCCAAGGGGGAGGGGGGGAGACCCAGTACTTC,.,.,TRBJ2-5,TRBV7-3
CASSAGLGTESYEQYF,TGTGCCAGCAGCGCTGGGTTGGGGACAGAGTCCTACGAGCAGTACTTC,.,TRBD1,TRBJ2-7,TRBV9
CASSRTPLYEQYF,TGTGCCAGCAGTCGGACTCCTCTCTACGAGCAGTACTTC,.,.,TRBJ2-7,TRBV6-5
CASSSSAGWETQYF,TGTGCCAGCAGTTCCTCCGCAGGGTGGGAGACCCAGTACTTC,.,.,TRBJ2-5,TRBV6-5
CASSYLGTATEQYF,TGTGCCAGCAGTTACCTGGGGACAGCTACGGAGCAGTACTTC,.,TRBD1,TRBJ2-7,TRBV28
CASSGGTGRSYEQYF,TGTGCCAGCAGTGGCGGGACAGGCCGCTCCTACGAGCAGTACTTC,few,TRBD1,TRBJ2-7,TRBV2
CASSERSRVRGNYGYTF,TGTGCCAGCAGTGAAAGGAGTAGAGTCAGGGGGAACTATGGCTACACCTTC,few,TRBD1,TRBJ1-2,TRBV6-1
CASSEYVAFEQFF,TGTGCCAGCAGTGAATATGTCGCGTTCGAGCAGTTCTTC,few,.,TRBJ2-1,TRBV6-1
CASSLGGLEQYF,TGTGCCAGCAGCTTGGGGGGGCTCGAGCAGTACTTC,.,.,TRBJ2-7,TRBV5-6